This TCR beta chain was observed in a study of blood T cells in healthy people across ages. Study results and caveats: Diversity estimated from one million T cells was considered an underestimate.

CDR3 length equals 16 residues. The J segment lost 2 bases and the V segment lost 7 bases, leaving 8 bases of the junction unmatched. Germline CDR1 and CDR2: MGHDK and SYGVNS. This clonotype was detected only a few times. Its antigen is as yet unknown. A second roughly 7 to 11 cycle PCR used barcoded and J-beta primers. TCRdb recomputed calls from the 5' RACE reads with MiXCR, one row per CDR3 protein. The table includes 700,000 to 950,000 distinct CDR3 sequences, approximately 43% detected once. Material: blood. This TCR was sampled from a woman aged 55-69 years in good health. The chain couples TRBV25-1 to TRBJ1-6; 7 bases fit TRBD1. CDR3 DNA: TGTGCCAGCATGGGAGAAGGGGGCGCCTATAATTCACCCCTCCACTTT. Its protein is CASMGEGGAYNSPLHF.